Given below is one T cell receptor (beta chain) in context. The data stem from a study of blood T cell repertoires in COVID-19. Germline CDR1 LNHDA, CDR2 SQIVND (reference sequence). The CDR3 sequence is 15 residues long. V was trimmed by 5 bases and J by 2 bases, leaving 16 bases between them. Some clones are missing from TCRdb's copy, which holds only in-frame ones; the method was immunoSEQ multiplex PCR. The sample yields roughly 400,000 clones, 88% seen once. This chain links TRBV19 with TRBJ2-7; perhaps TRBD2 as D (6 bases). This sequence was found in a woman between 18 and 29 years old who had been exposed to COVID-19. The source material was PBMCs or T cells enriched from blood (not recorded which). The CDR3 DNA sequence: TGTGCCAGTAGTTACGGGAGACAACAGCCCTACGAGCAGTACTTC. Its translation: CASSYGRQQPYEQYF.